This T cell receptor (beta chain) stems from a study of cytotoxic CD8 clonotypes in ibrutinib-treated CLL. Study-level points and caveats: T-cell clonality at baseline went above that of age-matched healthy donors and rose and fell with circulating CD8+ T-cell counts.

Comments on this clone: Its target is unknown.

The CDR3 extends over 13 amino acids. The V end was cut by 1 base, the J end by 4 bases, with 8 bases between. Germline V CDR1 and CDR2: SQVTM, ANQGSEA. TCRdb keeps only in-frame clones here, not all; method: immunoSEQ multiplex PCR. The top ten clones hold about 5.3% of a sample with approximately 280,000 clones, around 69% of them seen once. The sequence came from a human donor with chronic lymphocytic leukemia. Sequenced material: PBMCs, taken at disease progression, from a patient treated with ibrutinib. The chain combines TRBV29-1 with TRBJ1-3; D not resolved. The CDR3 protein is CSVEGPGGNTIYF. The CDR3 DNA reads TGCAGCGTTGAAGGCCCAGGAGGAAACACCATATATTTT.